This T cell receptor (beta chain) came from a study of blood T cell repertoires in COVID-19. The CDR3 runs to 13 residues. Trimming cost V 4 bases and J 4 bases; bases outside gene matches: 3. The germline V gene encodes CDR1 SGHRS and CDR2 YFSETQ. Clones were sequenced by immunoSEQ multiplex PCR, and TCRdb holds only the in-frame ones, with some missing. The table includes roughly 250,000 clones, approximately 86% detected once. The source is a human donor with COVID-19, enrolled during active disease. The donor label of this sample is uncertain. Sequenced: peripheral blood. The V gene is TRBV5-1, the J gene TRBJ2-7, with TRBD2 identical over 9 bases. The CDR3 spells CASSNSGSYEQYF. The CDR3 DNA follows: TGCGCCAGCAGCAATAGCGGGAGTTACGAGCAGTACTTC.